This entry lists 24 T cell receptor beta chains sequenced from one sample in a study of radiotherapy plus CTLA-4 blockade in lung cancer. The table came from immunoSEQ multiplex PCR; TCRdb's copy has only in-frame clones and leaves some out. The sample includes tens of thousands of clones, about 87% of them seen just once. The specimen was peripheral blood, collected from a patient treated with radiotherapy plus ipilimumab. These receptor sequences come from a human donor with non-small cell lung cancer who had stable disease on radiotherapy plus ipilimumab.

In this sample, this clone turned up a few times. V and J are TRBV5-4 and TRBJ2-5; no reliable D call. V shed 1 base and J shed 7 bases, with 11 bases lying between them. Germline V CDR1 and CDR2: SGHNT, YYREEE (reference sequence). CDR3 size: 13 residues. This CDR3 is CASSLSKDPTQYF. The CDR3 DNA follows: TGTGCCAGCAGCTTGTCTAAAGACCCGACCCAGTACTTC.

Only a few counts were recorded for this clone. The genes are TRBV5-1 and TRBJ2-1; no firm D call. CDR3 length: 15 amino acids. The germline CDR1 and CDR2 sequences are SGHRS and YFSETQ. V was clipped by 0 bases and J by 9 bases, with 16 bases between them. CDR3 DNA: TGCGCCAGCAGCTTGGCCGTGGACCAGCCGGGTGAGCAGTTCTTC. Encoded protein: CASSLAVDQPGEQFF.

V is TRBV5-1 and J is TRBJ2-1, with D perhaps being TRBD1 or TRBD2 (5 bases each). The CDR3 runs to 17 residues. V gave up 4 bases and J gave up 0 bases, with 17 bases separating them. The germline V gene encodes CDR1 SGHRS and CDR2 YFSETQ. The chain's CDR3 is CASSRGGLTSSYNEQFF. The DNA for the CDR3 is TGCGCCAGCAGCCGGGGCGGGCTCACGAGCTCCTACAATGAGCAGTTCTTC.

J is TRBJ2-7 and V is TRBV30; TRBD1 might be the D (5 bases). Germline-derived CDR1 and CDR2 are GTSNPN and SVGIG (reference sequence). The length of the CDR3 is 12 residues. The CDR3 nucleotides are TGTGCTCTGGGGCAGAACTCCTACGAGCAGTACTTC. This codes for CALGQNSYEQYF.

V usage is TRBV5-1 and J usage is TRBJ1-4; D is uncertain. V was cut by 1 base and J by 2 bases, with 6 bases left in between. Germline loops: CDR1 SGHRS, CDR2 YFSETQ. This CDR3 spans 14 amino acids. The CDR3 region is CASSLTPTNEKLFF. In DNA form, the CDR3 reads TGCGCCAGCAGCTTGACTCCCACTAATGAAAAACTGTTTTTT.

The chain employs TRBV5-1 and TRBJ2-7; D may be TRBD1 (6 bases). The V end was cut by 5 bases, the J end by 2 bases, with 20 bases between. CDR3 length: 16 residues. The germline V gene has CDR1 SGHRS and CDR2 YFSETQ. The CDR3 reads CASSRQGSDLTYEQYF. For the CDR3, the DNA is TGCGCCAGCAGTAGGCAGGGGAGTGATTTGACCTACGAGCAGTACTTC.

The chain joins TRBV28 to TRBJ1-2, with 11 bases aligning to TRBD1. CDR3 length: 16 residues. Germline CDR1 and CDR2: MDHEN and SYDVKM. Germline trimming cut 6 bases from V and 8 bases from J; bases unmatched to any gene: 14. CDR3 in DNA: TGTGCCAGCAGAAGGACAGGGGGCGCGCGAAGTTGGGGCTACACCTTC. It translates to CASRRTGGARSWGYTF.

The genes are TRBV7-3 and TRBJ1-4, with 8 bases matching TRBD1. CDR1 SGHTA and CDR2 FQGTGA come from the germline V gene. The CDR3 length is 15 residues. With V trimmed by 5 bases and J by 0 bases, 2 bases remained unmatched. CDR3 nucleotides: TGTGCCAGCAGCCTACAGGGGGCAACTAATGAAAAACTGTTTTTT. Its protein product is CASSLQGATNEKLFF. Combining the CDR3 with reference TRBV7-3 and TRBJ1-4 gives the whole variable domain GAGVSQTPSNKVTEKGKYVELRCDPISGHTALYWYRQSLGQGPEFLIYFQGTGAADDSGLPNDRFFAVRPEGSVSTLKIQRTERGDSAVYLCASSLQGATNEKLFFGSGTQLSVL.

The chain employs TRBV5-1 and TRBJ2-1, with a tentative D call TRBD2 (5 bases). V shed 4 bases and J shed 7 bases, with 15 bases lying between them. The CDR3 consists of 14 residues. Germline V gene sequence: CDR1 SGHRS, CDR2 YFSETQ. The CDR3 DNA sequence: TGCGCCAGCAGCGATACATCGACGGGGAATGAGCAGTTCTTC. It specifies CASSDTSTGNEQFF.

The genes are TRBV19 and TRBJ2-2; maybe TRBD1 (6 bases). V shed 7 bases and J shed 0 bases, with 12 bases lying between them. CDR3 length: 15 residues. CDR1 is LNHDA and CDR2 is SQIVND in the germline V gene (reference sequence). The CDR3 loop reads CASTPGTPNTGELFF. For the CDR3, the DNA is TGTGCCAGTACCCCCGGGACACCGAACACCGGGGAGCTGTTTTTT.

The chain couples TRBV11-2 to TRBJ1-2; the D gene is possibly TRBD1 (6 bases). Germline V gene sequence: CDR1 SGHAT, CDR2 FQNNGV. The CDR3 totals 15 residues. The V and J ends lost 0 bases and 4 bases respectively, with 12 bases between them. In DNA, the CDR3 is TGTGCCAGCAGCTTAGATCTCGGGGGCGCCTATGGCTACACCTTC. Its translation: CASSLDLGGAYGYTF.

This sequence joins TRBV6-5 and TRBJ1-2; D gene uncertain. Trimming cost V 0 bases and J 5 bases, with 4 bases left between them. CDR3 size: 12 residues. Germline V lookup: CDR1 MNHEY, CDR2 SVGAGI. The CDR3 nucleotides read TGTGCCAGCAGTTACTCTGGGTATGGCTACACCTTC. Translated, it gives CASSYSGYGYTF.

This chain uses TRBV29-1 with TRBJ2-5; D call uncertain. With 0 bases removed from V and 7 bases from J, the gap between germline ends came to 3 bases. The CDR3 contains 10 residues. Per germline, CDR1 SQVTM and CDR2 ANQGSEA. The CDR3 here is CSVEEMTQYF. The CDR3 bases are TGCAGCGTTGAAGAAATGACCCAGTACTTC.

The CDR3 coding sequence is TGCAGCGTTACAGTAAGCTCCTACGAGCAGTACTTC. Translation: CSVTVSSYEQYF. V is TRBV29-1 and J is TRBJ2-7; D ambiguous. The CDR3 is 12 residues long. CDR1 SQVTM and CDR2 ANQGSEA come from the germline V gene. V lost 5 bases and J lost 0, with 8 bases in between.

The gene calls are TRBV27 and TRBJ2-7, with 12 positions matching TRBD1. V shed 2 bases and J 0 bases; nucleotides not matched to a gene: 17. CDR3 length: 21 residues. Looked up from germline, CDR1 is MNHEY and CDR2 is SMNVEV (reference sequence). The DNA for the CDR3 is TGTGCCAGCAGTTTACGGGGGATTGGGGACAGGGGGCTTCTAAGCTCCTACGAGCAGTACTTC. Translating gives CASSLRGIGDRGLLSSYEQYF.

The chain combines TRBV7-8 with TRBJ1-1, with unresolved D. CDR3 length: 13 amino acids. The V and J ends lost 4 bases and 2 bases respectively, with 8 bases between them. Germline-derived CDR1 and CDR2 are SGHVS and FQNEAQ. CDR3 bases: TGTGCCAGCAGCTCTAGGGTTAACACTGAAGCTTTCTTT. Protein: CASSSRVNTEAFF.

DNA of the CDR3: TGTGCCAGCAGTCCTCGAGGGGGAGTCCGCATCGGAGCTTTCTTT. Amino acids: CASSPRGGVRIGAFF. The rearrangement joins TRBV28 to TRBJ1-1; perhaps TRBD1 as D (6 bases). This CDR3 is built from 15 residues. V dropped 5 bases and J dropped 10 bases, with 23 bases sitting between them. The germline CDR1 and CDR2 sequences are MDHEN and SYDVKM.

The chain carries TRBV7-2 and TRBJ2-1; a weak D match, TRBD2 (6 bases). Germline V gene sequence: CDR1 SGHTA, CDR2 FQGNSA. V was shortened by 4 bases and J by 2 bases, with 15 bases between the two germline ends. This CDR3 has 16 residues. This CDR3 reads CASSYSGRRTYNEQFF. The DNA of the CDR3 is TGTGCCAGCAGCTATAGCGGACGACGGACCTACAATGAGCAGTTCTTC.

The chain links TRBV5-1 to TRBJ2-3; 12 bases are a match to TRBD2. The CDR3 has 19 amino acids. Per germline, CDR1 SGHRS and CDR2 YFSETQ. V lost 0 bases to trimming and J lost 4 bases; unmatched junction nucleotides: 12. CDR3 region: CASSLAPGSSGRAADTQYF. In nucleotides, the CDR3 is TGCGCCAGCAGCTTGGCCCCCGGATCTAGCGGGAGGGCCGCAGATACGCAGTATTTT.

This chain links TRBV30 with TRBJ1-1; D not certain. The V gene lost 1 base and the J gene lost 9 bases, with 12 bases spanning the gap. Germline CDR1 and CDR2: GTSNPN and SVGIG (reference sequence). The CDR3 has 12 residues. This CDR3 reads CAWSAGSGKAFF. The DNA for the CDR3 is TGTGCCTGGAGTGCCGGGTCCGGGAAAGCTTTCTTT. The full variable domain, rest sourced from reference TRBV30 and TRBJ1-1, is SQTIHQWPATLVQPVGSPLSLECTVEGTSNPNLYWYRQAAGRGLQLLFYSVGIGQISSEVPQNLSASRPQDRQFILSSKKLLLSDSGFYLCAWSAGSGKAFFGQGTRLTVV.

Here the CDR3 DNA reads TGTGCCAGCAGCTTAGTAGGGGGCGATCAGCCCCAGCATTTT. Translating it yields CASSLVGGDQPQHF. The gene calls are TRBV7-9 and TRBJ1-5; the match to TRBD1 covers 7 bases. The germline V gene has CDR1 SEHNR and CDR2 FQNEAQ (reference sequence). The CDR3 covers 14 residues. Germline trimming cut 1 base from V and 5 bases from J; bases unmatched to any gene: 2.

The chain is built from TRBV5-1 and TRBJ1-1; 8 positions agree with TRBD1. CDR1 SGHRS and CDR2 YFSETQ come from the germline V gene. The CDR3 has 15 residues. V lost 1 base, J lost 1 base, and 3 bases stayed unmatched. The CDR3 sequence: CASSLSGQGNTEAFF. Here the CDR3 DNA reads TGCGCCAGCAGCTTGTCAGGACAGGGGAACACTGAAGCTTTCTTT.

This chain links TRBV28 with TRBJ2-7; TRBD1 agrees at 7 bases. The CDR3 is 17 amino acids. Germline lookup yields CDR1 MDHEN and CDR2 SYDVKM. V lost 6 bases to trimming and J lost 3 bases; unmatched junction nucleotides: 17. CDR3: CASSQTGLASLNYEQYF. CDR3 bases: TGTGCCAGCAGCCAGACAGGGTTGGCCTCTTTAAACTACGAGCAGTACTTC. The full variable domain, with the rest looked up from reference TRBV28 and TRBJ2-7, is DVKVTQSSRYLVKRTGEKVFLECVQDMDHENMFWYRQDPGLGLRLIYFSYDVKMKEKGDIPEGYSVSREKKERFSLILESASTNQTSMYLCASSQTGLASLNYEQYFGPGTRLTVT.

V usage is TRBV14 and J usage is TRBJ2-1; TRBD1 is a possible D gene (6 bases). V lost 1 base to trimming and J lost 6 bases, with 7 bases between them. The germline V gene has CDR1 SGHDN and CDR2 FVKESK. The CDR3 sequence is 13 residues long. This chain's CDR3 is CASSQVGGNEQFF. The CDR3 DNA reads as TGTGCCAGCAGCCAAGTAGGGGGCAATGAGCAGTTCTTC.